This TCR beta chain was obtained from a study of blood T cell repertoires in COVID-19. About the study: Whether acute or convalescent, the COVID-19 samples came from the United States, Italy and Spain. PBMCs, B-cell-depleted T cells, or T cells were the source of the cDNA or gDNA that made up the material.

Sequencing was performed with immunoSEQ multiplex PCR; in TCRdb, only in-frame clones are kept and a portion is missing. The repertoire holds fewer than 500,000 clones, with roughly 87% as singletons. This study enrolled people aged 18 to 89 from 20 to 25 US geographic areas. Each participant's cohort was designated according to participant-reported clinical history. The source of this sequence is a woman aged 18 to 35 with acute COVID-19. The sequenced sample was PBMCs or T cells enriched from blood (not recorded which).

The CDR3 loop reads CASSEDNPAQYF. The DNA of the CDR3 is TGTGCCAGCAGTGAAGACAACCCCGCGCAGTATTTT. The V call is TRBV6-1, the J call TRBJ2-3; D unclear. CDR1 and CDR2 from the germline V gene are MNHNS and SASEGT. This CDR3 contains 12 residues. The V end lost 1 base, the J end lost 10 bases, and 9 bases lay between the germline ends.